The rows below give T cell receptor beta chains drawn from one sample of a study of blood T cells in healthy people across ages. TCRdb re-called the 5' RACE reads through MiXCR, storing one row per CDR3 protein. The sample lists approximately 2,000,000 distinct CDR3 sequences; approximately 40% were seen once. Input material: blood. Every receptor here comes from a human donor in good health. CDR3s include the opening cysteine and the closing phenylalanine or tryptophan. Fields, in order: clone size, D gene, V gene, J gene, CDR3 protein, CDR3 DNA. D genes are given only for firm matches. Rows give clone size only sometimes, using once, few, many, or a class for an expanded clone.

.	.	TRBV7-3	TRBJ2-7	CASSYTPGPSYEQYF	TGTGCCAGCAGCTACACCCCGGGCCCTTCTTACGAGCAGTACTTC
.	TRBD1	TRBV5-6	TRBJ1-2	CASSALTGDYGHTF	TGTGCCAGCAGCGCGTTGACAGGGGACTATGGCCACACCTTC
few	.	TRBV5-1	TRBJ2-2	CASSLSTGTGTGELFF	TGCGCCAGCAGCTTGTCAACGGGGACGGGCACCGGGGAGCTGTTTTTT
many	.	TRBV20-1	TRBJ2-7	CSASSGDYEQYF	TGCAGTGCTAGCTCGGGGGACTACGAGCAGTACTTC
.	.	TRBV7-2	TRBJ2-3	CASSNQVLDTQYF	TGTGCCAGCAGCAACCAGGTCCTAGATACGCAGTATTTT
few	.	TRBV24-1	TRBJ2-1	CATSDFQGRWINEQFF	TGTGCCACCAGTGATTTTCAGGGCAGGTGGATAAATGAGCAGTTCTTC
.	.	TRBV25-1	TRBJ1-1	CASSGGRETTEAFF	TGTGCCAGCAGTGGAGGCAGGGAGACCACTGAAGCTTTCTTT
few	TRBD1	TRBV6-1	TRBJ2-6	CASSSPNRGSLSGANVLTF	TGTGCCAGCAGCAGTCCTAACAGGGGGAGCCTCTCTGGGGCCAACGTCCTGACTTTC
.	TRBD2	TRBV2	TRBJ2-3	CASTLAGGDTDTQYF	TGTGCCAGCACCCTAGCGGGGGGGGACACAGATACGCAGTATTTT
.	.	TRBV6-5	TRBJ2-7	CASSYSWGLSSYEQYF	TGTGCCAGCAGTTACTCCTGGGGTCTAAGCTCCTACGAGCAGTACTTC
many	.	TRBV4-3	TRBJ1-2	CASSQGVYGYTF	TGCGCCAGCAGCCAAGGGGTCTATGGCTACACCTTC
.	TRBD1	TRBV28	TRBJ2-7	CASLTPGQGKYEQYF	TGTGCCAGCCTAACCCCGGGACAGGGGAAATACGAGCAGTACTTC
.	TRBD1	TRBV5-1	TRBJ2-1	CASSLVVGTGGANEQFF	TGCGCCAGCAGCTTGGTGGTCGGGACAGGGGGGGCCAATGAGCAGTTCTTC
.	.	TRBV28	TRBJ2-7	CASNEAGGVYEQYF	TGTGCCAGCAACGAGGCCGGGGGAGTCTACGAGCAGTACTTC
few	TRBD2	TRBV10-3	TRBJ2-3	CAISTTSGDTDTQYF	TGTGCCATCAGTACGACTAGCGGGGACACAGATACGCAGTATTTT
.	.	TRBV4-1	TRBJ2-3	CASSQVIVVDTQYF	TGCGCCAGCAGCCAAGTTATTGTAGTAGATACGCAGTATTTT
many	TRBD1	TRBV5-1	TRBJ1-2	CASGPTGDYGYTF	TGCGCCAGCGGACCCACAGGGGACTATGGCTACACCTTC
few	.	TRBV15	TRBJ2-5	CATSRGVAEETQYF	TGTGCCACCAGCAGAGGGGTAGCAGAGGAGACCCAGTACTTC
once	.	TRBV3-1	TRBJ1-2	CASSRAYDYGYTF	TGTGCCAGCAGCCGGGCATATGACTATGGCTACACCTTC
.	.	TRBV20-1	TRBJ2-3	CSARDPSGRGTPDTQYF	TGCAGTGCTAGAGACCCTTCGGGGCGGGGAACCCCAGATACGCAGTATTTT
.	.	TRBV13	TRBJ1-3	CASSRFSGPGNTIYF	TGTGCCAGCAGCCGTTTCTCGGGGCCTGGAAACACCATATATTTT
few	.	TRBV12-3/TRBV12-4	TRBJ2-6	CASSRTLRGRAPGANVLTF	TGTGCCAGCAGCCGCACGCTAAGGGGCAGGGCCCCTGGGGCCAACGTCCTGACTTTC
.	.	TRBV27	TRBJ2-7	CASRLEVGSYEQYF	TGTGCCAGCAGGTTAGAGGTCGGCTCCTACGAGCAGTACTTC